Presented here are 29 T cell receptor beta chains from one specimen sequenced in a study of T cells after yellow fever vaccination. TCRdb re-analysed the 5' RACE reads in MiXCR, keeping a single row per CDR3 protein. The sample has over 110,000 distinct CDR3 sequences, more than 6% seen once. The source material was CD4+ T cells sorted from PBMCs, sampled 5 days after the yellow fever booster vaccination. The receptor source for this set is a man aged 25 to 40 who received the YFV17D yellow fever vaccine.

This clonotype was detected many times. This chain links TRBV20-1 with TRBJ1-1; possibly TRBD1 for D (6 bases). The CDR3 has 13 amino acids. Germline V gene sequence: CDR1 DFQATT, CDR2 SNEGSKA (reference sequence). V lost 0 bases and J lost 4, with 9 bases in between. CDR3 protein: CSAREDSATEAFF. CDR3 nucleotides: TGCAGTGCTAGAGAGGACAGTGCCACTGAAGCTTTCTTT.

About this clonotype: Possible read error: a much larger clone is one base away. This chain joins TRBV6-1 and TRBJ2-6; D unresolved. V dropped 6 bases and J dropped 2 bases, with 8 bases sitting between them. The germline gives CDR1 MNHNS, CDR2 SASEGT. This CDR3 contains 14 residues. This CDR3 reads CASSVTTGANVLTF. Here the CDR3 DNA reads TGTGCCAGCAGCGTGACAACTGGGGCCAACGTCCTGACTTTC.

Worth noting for this clonotype: Since a much larger clone is just one base distant, this may be a read error. This chain uses TRBV28 with TRBJ2-3; D is perhaps TRBD2 (6 bases). The CDR3 has 16 residues. Germline-derived CDR1 and CDR2 are MDHEN and SYDVKM. This CDR3 is CPSVSGGLGTPDTQYF. CDR3 nucleotides: TGTCCCAGCGTCAGTGGGGGACTGGGGACCCCAGATACGCAGTATTTT. The whole variable domain, filled in from reference TRBV28 and TRBJ2-3, reads DVKVTQSSRYLVKRTGEKVFLECVQDMDHENMFWYRQDPGLGLRLIYFSYDVKMKEKGDIPEGYSVSREKKERFSLILESASTNQTSMYLCPSVSGGLGTPDTQYFGPGTRLTVL.

This clonotype was picked up many times. This chain links TRBV6-2 or TRBV6-3 with TRBJ2-3, with 8 nucleotides matching TRBD2. The CDR3 is 16 residues long. Germline trimming cut 8 bases from V and 0 bases from J; bases unmatched to any gene: 10. CDR1 and CDR2 (germline): MNHEY, SVGEGT. In nucleotides, the CDR3 is TGTGCCAGCCAACGTGTGACTAGCGTTAGCACAGATACGCAGTATTTT. It specifies CASQRVTSVSTDTQYF.

This clonotype showed up many times. The chain has TRBV5-5 and TRBJ1-2, with D hard to call. Germline V CDR1 and CDR2: SGHKS, YYEKEE (reference sequence). The CDR3 length is 17 residues. V was trimmed by 0 bases and J by 3 bases, leaving 18 bases between them. Here the CDR3 reads CASSLVGSLKAHYGYTF. DNA for the CDR3: TGTGCCAGCAGCTTGGTGGGCAGCCTCAAAGCCCACTATGGCTACACCTTC.

This clonotype appeared many times. The J gene is TRBJ2-5, the V gene TRBV15; perhaps D is TRBD1 or TRBD2 (5 bases each). This CDR3 comprises 14 residues. Trimming took 0 bases from V and 7 from J, leaving 12 bases between them. From germline, CDR1 is LNHNV and CDR2 YYDKDF (reference sequence). DNA of the CDR3: TGTGCCACCAGCAGAGATCCTGGGGGTGGGACCCAGTACTTC. It translates to CATSRDPGGGTQYF.

As regards this clonotype: A clone one base away is much larger, so this may be a read error. The rearrangement links TRBV20-1 to TRBJ2-2; the D gene is possibly TRBD2 (6 bases). CDR1 is DFQATT and CDR2 is SNEGSKA in the germline V gene (reference sequence). The CDR3 runs 15 residues. CDR3 in amino acids: CSAARGGLNTGGLFF. The CDR3 DNA sequence: TGCAGTGCCGCTAGAGGAGGATTGAACACCGGGGGGCTGTTTTTT.

This clonotype was counted many times. The rearrangement uses TRBV18 and TRBJ2-3; D possibly corresponds to TRBD2 (5 bases). The CDR3 runs 15 residues. Germline V gene lookup returns CDR1 KGHSH and CDR2 LQKENI. Trimming left V 4 bases short and J 0 bases short, with 11 bases between. DNA for the CDR3: TGTGCCAGCTCACTGCCAGCGGCTAGCACAGATACGCAGTATTTT. It is translated as CASSLPAASTDTQYF.

About this clonotype: This could be a read error, since a much larger clone is one nucleotide away. The chain employs TRBV5-1 and TRBJ2-3; TRBD1 matches at 8 bases. Losses at the gene ends were 2 bases for V and 4 bases for J; bases not matched to a gene: 6. The length of the CDR3 is 15 residues. Germline CDR1 is SGHRS and CDR2 is YFSETQ. CDR3 sequence: CASSFFRGRPDTQYF. DNA for the CDR3: TGCGCCAGCAGCTTCTTCAGGGGGCGCCCAGATACGCAGTATTTT. The full variable domain, its missing parts supplied by reference TRBV5-1 and TRBJ2-3, is KAGVTQTPRYLIKTRGQQVTLSCSPISGHRSVSWYQQTPGQGLQFLFEYFSETQRNKGNFPGRFSGRQFSNSRSEMNVSTLELGDSALYLCASSFFRGRPDTQYFGPGTRLTVL.

The chain uses TRBV3-1 and TRBJ1-1, with D possibly being TRBD1 (5 bases). The CDR3 runs to 15 residues. Trimming stripped 0 bases from V and 5 bases from J, with 13 bases between. The germline CDR1 and CDR2 sequences are LGHDT and YNNKEL (reference sequence). In nucleotides, the CDR3 is TGTGCCAGCAGCCAAGATCCCAGGGCAGGAACTGAAGCTTTCTTT. This codes for CASSQDPRAGTEAFF.

This clonotype came up many times. J is TRBJ1-1 and V is TRBV6-5; maybe TRBD1 (6 bases). Germline loops: CDR1 MNHEY, CDR2 SVGAGI. V shed 2 bases and J shed 4 bases, with 11 bases lying between them. The CDR3 consists of 14 residues. CDR3 loop: CASSYAGDPTEAFF. CDR3 nucleotides: TGTGCCAGCAGTTACGCAGGGGATCCCACTGAAGCTTTCTTT.

This clonotype was found many times. The V gene is TRBV29-1, the J gene TRBJ2-7; TRBD1 matches 9 bases. This CDR3 contains 16 residues. J gave up 3 bases and V 3 bases, and 12 bases lay outside the gene matches. Germline V gene lookup returns CDR1 SQVTM and CDR2 ANQGSEA. DNA of the CDR3: TGCAGCGTTGAGACCTTGACGGGACAGGGATTCTACGAGCAGTACTTC. This translates into CSVETLTGQGFYEQYF.

This clonotype was counted at least ten times. The rearrangement links TRBV19 to TRBJ1-1, with no clear D. The CDR3 extends over 13 amino acids. Germline V gene lookup returns CDR1 LNHDA and CDR2 SQIVND (reference sequence). Deletions cut 7 bases from V and 3 bases from J, with 12 bases between. The DNA of the CDR3 is TGTGCCAGTATGAAGTCCCGGGACACTGAAGCTTTCTTT. Translated, it gives CASMKSRDTEAFF.

This clonotype has a count of ten or more. This chain links TRBV7-8 with TRBJ2-5; weak D call: TRBD1 (6 bases). The ends were cut back, 1 base at V and 4 bases at J, with 7 bases in the middle. Per germline, CDR1 SGHVS and CDR2 FQNEAQ. The CDR3 extends over 13 amino acids. The CDR3 DNA is TGTGCCAGCAGCTTAGACAGGGTAGAGACCCAGTACTTC. This gives the protein CASSLDRVETQYF. The whole variable domain, filled in from reference TRBV7-8 and TRBJ2-5, reads GAGVSQSPRYKVAKRGQDVALRCDPISGHVSLFWYQQALGQGPEFLTYFQNEAQLDKSGLPSDRFFAERPEGSVSTLKIQRTQQEDSAVYLCASSLDRVETQYFGPGTRLLVL.

This clonotype was seen many times. The rearrangement links TRBV20-1 to TRBJ1-5, with 7 bases identical to TRBD1. Per the germline V gene, CDR1 is DFQATT and CDR2 is SNEGSKA (reference sequence). The CDR3 runs 13 residues. With V trimmed by 6 bases and J by 3 bases, 5 bases remained unmatched. CDR3 DNA: TGCAGTGCCCACAGGGGCCTCAATCAGCCCCAGCATTTT. Residues: CSAHRGLNQPQHF.

Many counts were recorded for this clonotype. The CDR3 is CSATVRGNQPQHF. The CDR3 nucleotides are TGCAGTGCTACGGTACGGGGAAATCAGCCCCAGCATTTT. The rearrangement uses TRBV20-1 and TRBJ1-5; D call uncertain. Trimming cost V 4 bases and J 4 bases, with 11 bases left between them. Looked up from germline, CDR1 is DFQATT and CDR2 is SNEGSKA (reference sequence). This CDR3 has 13 residues.

The table lists this clonotype with many counts. This chain joins TRBV24-1 and TRBJ2-1; tentatively, D is TRBD1 (6 bases). The CDR3 has 15 residues. V was cut by 3 bases and J by 3 bases, with 11 bases left in between. Germline loops: CDR1 KGHDR, CDR2 SFDVKD. The CDR3 is CATSDPRTDYNEQFF. For the CDR3, the DNA is TGTGCCACCAGTGATCCTAGGACAGACTACAATGAGCAGTTCTTC.

This clonotype was observed a handful of times. The CDR3 DNA follows: TGTGCCAGCAGTTACTTGGGGACCTCTTCCTACAATGAGCAGTTCTTC. Translated: CASSYLGTSSYNEQFF. This chain links TRBV6-5 with TRBJ2-1, with D perhaps matching TRBD1 or TRBD2 (5 bases each). Germline V gene sequence: CDR1 MNHEY, CDR2 SVGAGI. The CDR3 runs 16 residues. V was pared by 1 base and J by 1 base, with 11 bases between.

This clonotype was seen repeatedly, ten times or more. DNA of the CDR3: TGTGCCAGCAGACCGGGACTAGCGGGTTCCTCCTACAATGAGCAGTTCTTC. It codes for CASRPGLAGSSYNEQFF. The V and J genes are TRBV4-2 and TRBJ2-1, with TRBD2 matching 12 bases. The CDR3 contains 17 residues. Unmatched junction bases numbered 6, after V lost 6 bases and J lost 0 bases. Germline V gives CDR1 LGHNA, CDR2 YNFKEQ.

This clonotype has a count of ten or more. The rearrangement uses TRBV20-1 and TRBJ1-6; possible D gene TRBD1, 5 bases. V was clipped by 2 bases and J by 7 bases, with 15 bases between them. Looked up from germline, CDR1 is DFQATT and CDR2 is SNEGSKA (reference sequence). The CDR3 loop spans 15 amino acids. The CDR3 nucleotides read TGCAGTGCTAGATACGGATCGGGGCTGAATTCACCCCTCCACTTT. Its translation is CSARYGSGLNSPLHF.

This clonotype has a handful of counts. The chain carries TRBV29-1 and TRBJ2-4; D might be TRBD2 (7 bases). The germline CDR1 and CDR2 sequences are SQVTM and ANQGSEA. Trimming took off 4 bases at V and 6 bases at J, with 19 bases between the two ends. This CDR3 is built from 15 residues. CDR3 protein: CSVVFFGGPGNIQYF. CDR3 coding DNA: TGCAGCGTTGTCTTCTTCGGGGGGCCTGGAAACATTCAGTACTTC.

This clonotype was counted at least ten times. This chain joins TRBV12-3 or TRBV12-4 and TRBJ2-2; 7 nucleotides match TRBD2. This CDR3 has 15 amino acids. With V trimmed by 3 bases and J by 0 bases, 1 base remained unmatched. CDR3 DNA sequence: TGTGCCAGCAGTTTTCGGGGGGCGAACACCGGGGAGCTGTTTTTT. This encodes CASSFRGANTGELFF.

The table lists this clonotype with many counts. V usage is TRBV6-5 and J usage is TRBJ2-3; D is ambiguous. This CDR3 is 11 amino acids long. V lost 3 bases and J 6 bases, leaving 4 bases between the germline ends. The germline gives CDR1 MNHEY, CDR2 SVGAGI. In DNA form, the CDR3 reads TGTGCCAGCAGTTATGGTGATACGCAGTATTTT. The encoded protein is CASSYGDTQYF.

This clonotype was seen repeatedly, ten times or more. The rearrangement joins TRBV7-9 to TRBJ2-1; 9 bases match TRBD2. With 7 bases clipped from V and 4 bases from J, the junction kept 11 bases outside the gene matches. This CDR3 is built from 16 residues. CDR1 is SEHNR, CDR2 FQNEAQ, per germline (reference sequence). The CDR3 DNA follows: TGTGCCAGCAACCCCACCGAGCTAGCGGGATACAATGAGCAGTTCTTC. Residues: CASNPTELAGYNEQFF.

This clonotype was seen a handful of times. This CDR3 is CASSHRGRGGNEQFF. DNA of the CDR3: TGTGCCAGCAGTCACCGCGGCCGAGGTGGGAATGAGCAGTTCTTC. V is TRBV5-4 and J is TRBJ2-1; D not certain. This CDR3 contains 15 residues. The V and J ends lost 5 bases and 7 bases respectively, with 19 bases between them. The germline V gene encodes CDR1 SGHNT and CDR2 YYREEE (reference sequence). The full variable domain, completed using reference TRBV5-4 and TRBJ2-1, is ETGVTQSPTHLIKTRGQQVTLRCSSQSGHNTVSWYQQALGQGPQFIFQYYREEENGRGNFPPRFSGLQFPNYSSELNVNALELDDSALYLCASSHRGRGGNEQFFGPGTRLTVL.

The chain carries TRBV20-1 and TRBJ2-5; perhaps D is TRBD1 or TRBD2 (6 bases each). This CDR3 is 15 amino acids long. The germline CDR1 and CDR2 sequences are DFQATT and SNEGSKA (reference sequence). V lost 3 bases to trimming and J lost 5 bases, with 19 bases between them. This chain's CDR3 is CSASAAAGEVETQYF. CDR3 DNA: TGCAGTGCTAGTGCTGCGGCAGGGGAGGTGGAGACCCAGTACTTC.

At least ten counts were recorded for this clonotype. The chain is built from TRBV20-1 and TRBJ1-1; D unresolved. The CDR3 extends over 14 amino acids. CDR1 and CDR2 (germline): DFQATT, SNEGSKA (reference sequence). Trimming shortened V by 6 bases and J by 1 base, and 15 bases separated the two germline ends. The CDR3 coding sequence is TGCAGTGCCGAAACCCGACTTAGGAACACTGAAGCTTTCTTT. Its translation is CSAETRLRNTEAFF.

This clonotype has just a few counts. This sequence joins TRBV7-2 and TRBJ1-1; the match to TRBD1 covers 8 bases. This CDR3 region has 16 residues. Germline CDR1 is SGHTA and CDR2 is FQGNSA. J lost 5 bases, V lost 4 bases, and 12 bases had no gene match. The CDR3 DNA sequence: TGTGCCAGCAGCTCTCAAAGCGGGACAGGACGGACTGAAGCTTTCTTT. It yields the protein CASSSQSGTGRTEAFF.

This clonotype came up many times. This chain links TRBV10-3 with TRBJ2-5; 10 nucleotides align to TRBD2. The CDR3 covers 16 residues. In germline, CDR1 is ENHRY, CDR2 SYGVKD. V lost 3 bases, J lost 4 bases, and 8 bases stayed unmatched. In DNA, the CDR3 is TGTGCCATCAGTGAACTAGAGCGGGAGGGAAGAGAGACCCAGTACTTC. Protein product: CAISELEREGRETQYF.